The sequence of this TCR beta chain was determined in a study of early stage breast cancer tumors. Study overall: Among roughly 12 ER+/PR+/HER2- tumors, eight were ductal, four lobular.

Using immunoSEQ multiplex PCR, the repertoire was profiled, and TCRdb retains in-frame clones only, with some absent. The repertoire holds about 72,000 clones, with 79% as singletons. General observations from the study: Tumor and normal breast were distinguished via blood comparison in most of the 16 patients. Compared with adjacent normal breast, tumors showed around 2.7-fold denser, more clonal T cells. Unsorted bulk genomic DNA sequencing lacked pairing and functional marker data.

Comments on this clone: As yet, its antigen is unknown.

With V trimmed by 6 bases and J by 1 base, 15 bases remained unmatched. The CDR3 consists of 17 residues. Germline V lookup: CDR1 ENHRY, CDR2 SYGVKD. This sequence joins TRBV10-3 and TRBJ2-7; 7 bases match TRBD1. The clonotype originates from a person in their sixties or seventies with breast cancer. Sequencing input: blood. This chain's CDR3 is CAISPRQGLGSSYEQYF. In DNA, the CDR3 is TGTGCCATCAGCCCTCGACAGGGCCTCGGTTCTTCCTACGAGCAGTACTTC.